These 10 T cell receptor beta chains originate from one sample sequenced in a study of T cells in Graves' hyperthyroidism and ophthalmopathy (dated by TCRdb to between 2017 and 2020). Libraries were prepared through multiplex PCR. Sequencing was carried out with an Illumina HiSeq 2000. The TCR beta CDR3 regions were amplified from RNA transcripts. The TCR CDR3 was subjected to a first round of RT-PCR using the HTBI primer set and the Qiagen OneStep RT-PCR kit. The public reads were reprocessed in TCRdb via fastp at Q25 and MiXCR, keeping in-frame beta chains. Each CDR3 protein appears once, grouped with its most common genes and DNA. This sample has 700,000 to 950,000 distinct CDR3 sequences in its table, and approximately 40% of those were observed once. Clones ranked in the top ten supply around 30% of the sample. The specimen was blood. The receptors here all came from a woman aged 35 to 49 with Graves' hyperthyroidism.

This clonotype was recorded many times. V usage is TRBV2 and J usage is TRBJ2-7; the match to TRBD1 covers 8 bases. The CDR3 has 13 residues. Trimming took 3 bases from V and 5 from J; bases not matched to a gene: 3. Germline V gives CDR1 SNHLY, CDR2 FYNNEI. CDR3 sequence: CASSDGRGHEQYF. As DNA, the CDR3 is TGTGCCAGCAGTGATGGCAGGGGGCACGAGCAGTACTTC. Full variable domain (outside the CDR3, taken from reference TRBV2 and TRBJ2-7): EPEVTQTPSHQVTQMGQEVILRCVPISNHLYFYWYRQILGQKVEFLVSFYNNEISEKSEIFDDQFSVERPDGSNFTLKIRSTKLEDSAMYFCASSDGRGHEQYFGPGTRLTVT.

This clonotype was counted at least ten times. V gene TRBV7-9 combines with J gene TRBJ1-4, with TRBD1 matching 10 bases. The CDR3 consists of 14 residues. Germline V CDR1 and CDR2: SEHNR, FQNEAQ (reference sequence). Germline trimming cut 6 bases from V and 8 bases from J; bases unmatched to any gene: 6. This CDR3 reads CASSSTGGAEKLFF. The DNA for the CDR3 is TGTGCCAGCAGTTCGACAGGGGGCGCAGAAAAACTGTTTTTT.

Notes on this clonotype: It may be a read error: a sequence one base away is much more abundant. As DNA, the CDR3 is TGTGCCAGCAGCTTGTCTGCAGAATCCTACGAGCAGTACTTC. Amino acids: CASSLSAESYEQYF. The chain couples TRBV7-9 to TRBJ2-7; D is unclear. CDR1 is SEHNR and CDR2 is FQNEAQ in the germline V gene (reference sequence). Trimming stripped 3 bases from V and 1 base from J, with 10 bases between. The CDR3 has 14 residues.

This clonotype has a count of ten or more. The chain links TRBV10-2 to TRBJ2-5, with 11 positions matching TRBD2. The CDR3 runs 15 residues. V was clipped by 5 bases and J by 5 bases; unmatched bases: 7. Looked up from germline, CDR1 is WSHSY and CDR2 is SAAADI. The CDR3 bases are TGCGCCAGCAGTCTTATAGCGGGGGGGCTGGAGACCCAGTACTTC. This encodes CASSLIAGGLETQYF.

At least ten counts were recorded for this clonotype. This rearrangement joins TRBV10-3 to TRBJ1-1; 9 bases are a match to TRBD1. The germline gives CDR1 ENHRY, CDR2 SYGVKD. Trimming took 3 bases from V and 11 from J; bases not matched to a gene: 13. The CDR3 sequence is 15 residues long. The CDR3 DNA reads as TGTGCCATCAGTGACATCAGACAGGGGGGACGCATGGCTTTCTTT. Translating gives CAISDIRQGGRMAFF.

This clonotype was seen just once. This sequence may be a read error, since a much larger clone differs from it by one base. The rearrangement joins TRBV5-6 to TRBJ1-5, with D unresolved. CDR1 is SGHDT, CDR2 YYEEEE, per germline. V shed 4 bases and J shed 7 bases, with 12 bases lying between them. The CDR3 length is 13 residues. The CDR3: CASSLAMGQPQHF. DNA for the CDR3: TGTGCCAGCAGCCTCGCCATGGGACAGCCCCAGCATTTT.

This clonotype occurred many times. The chain combines TRBV11-2 with TRBJ1-6; 7 bases are a match to TRBD1. There are 17 residues in the CDR3. Unmatched junction bases numbered 10, after V lost 1 base and J lost 7 bases. CDR1 SGHAT and CDR2 FQNNGV come from the germline V gene. The CDR3 DNA sequence: TGTGCCAGCAGCTTAGTCGGAGGGGGCTGGGGGAATTCACCCCTCCACTTT. It codes for CASSLVGGGWGNSPLHF.

This rearrangement joins TRBV14 to TRBJ1-1; D gene uncertain. From germline, CDR1 is SGHDN and CDR2 FVKESK. This CDR3 has 14 residues. V was pared by 3 bases and J by 6 bases, with 14 bases between. The CDR3 coding sequence is TGTGCCAGCAGCCACCGAGGCGGGAAACCTGAAGCTTTCTTT. As protein: CASSHRGGKPEAFF.

This clonotype occurred a few times. Compared with germline, one end of the junction differs, possibly owing to a read error. CDR3 DNA: TGTGCCATCAGTGAAGGGGGCGAGGGCAATCAGCCCCGGCATTTT. Translation gives CAISEGGEGNQPRHF. V usage is TRBV10-3 and J usage is TRBJ1-5; 7 bases are a match to TRBD1. Germline-derived CDR1 and CDR2 are ENHRY and SYGVKD. CDR3 size: 15 residues.

The gene calls are TRBV10-3 and TRBJ1-1; D is unresolved. Trimming pared 0 bases from V and 10 bases from J, leaving 9 bases between. Germline V gives CDR1 ENHRY, CDR2 SYGVKD. The length of the CDR3 is 12 residues. The CDR3: CAISESGYRAFF. CDR3 nucleotides: TGTGCCATCAGTGAGTCGGGGTATAGAGCTTTCTTT.